The rows below give T cell receptor beta chains drawn from one sample of a study of CD8+ T cells in alopecia areata. Libraries were prepared by immunoSEQ multiplex PCR; TCRdb keeps only in-frame clonotypes and omits some of them. The data hold 200,000 or so clones, with 40% to 45% observed a single time. The specimen was CD4+ T cells sorted from blood, collected around week 36, from a patient treated with tofacitinib. These receptor sequences come from a human donor with alopecia areata. Both conserved end residues are trimmed from each CDR3. The order of the fields is CDR3 length, V gene, CDR3 protein.

11 | TRBV4-3 | ASSQVGSDTQY
13 | TRBV5-1 | ASSFGLAGVHEQY
14 | TRBV10-3 | AISESRTGKGETQY
11 | TRBV5-1 | ASSGWTNPAQY
14 | TRBV28 | ASSLRAGTSTYEQY
11 | TRBV5-1 | ASSLGGRYEQY
9 | TRBV2 | ASSVVGELF
12 | TRBV7-9 | ASSPSWSSYEQY
11 | TRBV14 | ASSLGQAKTQY
10 | TRBV29-1 | SVGGQQETQY
10 | TRBV29-1 | SVEEVGPEQY
10 | TRBV29-1 | SVGTWADTQY
11 | TRBV28 | ASLLPGGETQY
12 | TRBV11-2 | ASSLASGKNEQY
13 | TRBV6-5 | ASSYSLEHKQTQY
13 | TRBV10-3 | AISGDKAGANVLT
15 | TRBV5-1 | ASSWGLAGSSYNEQF
14 | TRBV6-5 | ASSYSTSLAGETQY
14 | TRBV27 | ASSLSSPSGRREQY
9 | TRBV29-1 | SVSRSGEQY
14 | TRBV6-5 | ASSYRSAGRKETQY
14 | TRBV7-2 | ASSFRRQGADYGYT
12 | TRBV29-1 | SVTTGPSSYEQY
10 | TRBV6-6 | ASSPGLGEQF
13 | TRBV28 | ASSLSPRAAYEQY
10 | TRBV29-1 | SVDLGGETQY
15 | TRBV7-9 | ASSTSGRASGANVLT
14 | TRBV19 | ASSILVGLNTGELF
14 | TRBV4-3 | ASSQESGGPHGGQF
18 | TRBV15 | ATSRELLTGTGGIGNTIY
12 | TRBV6-5 | ASGRGQKNTEAF
11 | TRBV29-1 | SGGLAATDTQY
10 | TRBV7-3 | ASSLGRGELF
13 | TRBV19 | ASSMGPGLDYEQY
14 | TRBV6-5 | ASSYFPVQGYNEQF
12 | TRBV19 | ASSLGRDQNIQY
13 | TRBV5-6 | ASSQGLPISYEQY
11 | TRBV29-1 | SVSELNYNEQF
13 | TRBV7-7 | ASSPRTDNTGELF
14 | TRBV7-2 | ASSLSGVATNEKLF
11 | TRBV30 | AWSVAGNQPQH
12 | TRBV6-1 | ASSSTDSNQPQH
9 | TRBV30 | ATRDLTEAF
13 | TRBV4-1 | ASSQESGRGNEQF
11 | TRBV7-2 | ASSLVRDHGYT
11 | TRBV23-1 | ASSQEVGFGYT
12 | TRBV19 | ASSSSGSAYEQY
11 | TRBV11-2 | ASSPDSQYGYT
11 | TRBV27 | ASSGRVLETQY
14 | TRBV5-5 | ASSSTSGRVSYEQY
13 | TRBV2 | ASSEGQRQRYEQY
17 | TRBV5-1 | ASREARSTGRTAWDTQY
11 | TRBV29-1 | SVGGDGTYEQY
10 | TRBV9 | ASSVASVEQY
15 | TRBV25-1 | ASSVKRGGSSYNEQF
14 | TRBV6-1 | ASSAYTRTPYYEQY
11 | TRBV11-2 | ASSLVGGAGYT
13 | TRBV25-1 | ASSESVGQNYGYT
14 | TRBV18 | ASSPSLGASGQPQH
14 | TRBV4-2 | ASSQDGLQENEKLF